The 3 T cell receptor beta chains below come from one sample, sequenced in a study of T cells in Graves' hyperthyroidism and ophthalmopathy. TCR beta CDR3 sequences were amplified from RNA transcripts. First-round RT-PCR with HTBI primers amplified the TCR CDR3 region. MiXCR, run by TCRdb on the multiplex PCR reads, gives a single entry per CDR3 protein. Found here are 730,000 or so distinct CDR3 sequences, approximately 19% of them singletons; the top ten hold 16%. The specimen sequenced was blood. These receptors all stem from a woman aged 45-59 years with Graves' hyperthyroidism that later progressed to Graves' ophthalmopathy.

This clonotype was observed a few times. This chain connects TRBV3-1 to TRBJ1-2; no definite D call. Germline CDR1 is LGHDT and CDR2 is YNNKEL (reference sequence). V lost 4 bases, J lost 8 bases, and 17 bases lay in between. The CDR3 runs to 14 residues. CDR3 nucleotides: TGTGCCAGCAGCCTTGGGAATCTTGGTTGGGGCTACACCTTC. This gives the protein CASSLGNLGWGYTF.

This clonotype has a handful of counts. The J gene is TRBJ2-7, the V gene TRBV20-1; 7 bases agree with TRBD1. From germline, CDR1 is DFQATT and CDR2 SNEGSKA (reference sequence). Unmatched junction bases numbered 8, after V lost 3 bases and J lost 0 bases. The CDR3 covers 15 residues. The CDR3 DNA follows: TGCAGTGCTAGTGTCGGGACAGCCGACTCCTACGAGCAGTACTTC. Amino acids: CSASVGTADSYEQYF.

J is TRBJ2-5 and V is TRBV20-1; 7 positions match TRBD1. From germline, CDR1 is DFQATT and CDR2 SNEGSKA (reference sequence). The V and J ends lost 3 bases and 0 bases, in that order; junction bases with no gene match: 7. The CDR3 is 15 residues long. Written as DNA, the CDR3 is TGCAGTGCTAGCAGGGGGACGGGGTACCAAGAGACCCAGTACTTC. It encodes CSASRGTGYQETQYF.